This T cell receptor (beta chain) stems from a study of blood T cell repertoires in COVID-19. Living in about two dozen US areas, the participants were between about 18 and 95 years of age. Before being deemed recovered, Cohort 3 donors had two negative PCRs, clearance, or symptom resolution. Source study methods: Cell counts per sample came from amplifying reference gene primers. Method: immunoSEQ multiplex PCR; TCRdb's copy keeps in-frame clones and lacks some. From that table come the V and J calls and clone size; the DNA was used to work out D and trimming. Of around 140,000 clones listed, almost 80% are singletons. This TCR came from a woman between 50 and 59 years old who had recovered from COVID-19. Input material: PBMCs or T cells enriched from blood (not recorded which).

CDR3 bases: TGTGCCAGTAGTATGCAGAAGGACAGGAGATTCTATGGCTACACCTTC. This encodes CASSMQKDRRFYGYTF. This chain connects TRBV19 to TRBJ1-2; TRBD1 aligns across 7 bases. In germline, CDR1 is LNHDA, CDR2 SQIVND (reference sequence). The trim removed 3 bases at V and 4 bases at J, leaving 11 bases unmatched. This CDR3 is built from 16 residues.